This T cell receptor beta chain was identified during a study of cytomegalovirus exposure and HLA in healthy donors. General study results and limits: Most TCR beta V segments were productive about 87% or about 30% of the time in an earlier analysis. Based on reports, TCR beta sequences accurately predicted HLA-A and HLA-B alleles for most subjects.

These donors, healthy bone marrow donors, were studied. A word on this clone: Antigen unknown.

Germline V CDR1 and CDR2: SGHTA, FQGNSA. The CDR3 loop spans 17 amino acids. J lost 5 bases, V lost 4 bases, and 9 bases had no gene match. The PCR had 60 Vbeta and 13 Jbeta primers. Original processing methods: The count from a later analysis was some 81 million unique TCR beta chains, around 10 million of them shared. Libraries were prepared by immunoSEQ multiplex PCR; TCRdb keeps only in-frame clonotypes and omits some of them. D and trimming come from the DNA, and the V and J calls and clone size come from that table. This table holds around 200,000 clones, about three quarters found once. This chain links TRBV7-2 with TRBJ2-5, with 14 bases lining up with TRBD2. Specimen: PBMCs. This clonotype was obtained from a female donor in good health and CMV-seronegative. The DNA for the CDR3 is TGTGCCAGCAGCTCCCTGGTGACTAGCGGGGGGGAGGAGACCCAGTACTTC. Its protein product is CASSSLVTSGGEETQYF.